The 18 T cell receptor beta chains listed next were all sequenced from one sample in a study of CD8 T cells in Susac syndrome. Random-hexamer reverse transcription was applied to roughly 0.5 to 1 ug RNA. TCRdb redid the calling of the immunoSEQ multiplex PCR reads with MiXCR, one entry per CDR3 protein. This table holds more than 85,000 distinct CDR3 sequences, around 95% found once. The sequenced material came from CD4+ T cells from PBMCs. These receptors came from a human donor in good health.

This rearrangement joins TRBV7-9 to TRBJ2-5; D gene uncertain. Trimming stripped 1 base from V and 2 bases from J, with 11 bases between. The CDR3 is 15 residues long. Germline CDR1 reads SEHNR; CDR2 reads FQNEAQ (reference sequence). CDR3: CASSLEMGSQETQYF. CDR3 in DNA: TGTGCCAGCAGCTTAGAGATGGGCAGTCAAGAGACCCAGTACTTC. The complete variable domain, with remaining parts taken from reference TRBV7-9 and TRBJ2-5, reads DTGVSQNPRHKITKRGQNVTFRCDPISEHNRLYWYRQTLGQGPEFLTYFQNEAQLEKSRLLSDRFSAERPKGSFSTLEIQRTEQGDSAMYLCASSLEMGSQETQYFGPGTRLLVL.

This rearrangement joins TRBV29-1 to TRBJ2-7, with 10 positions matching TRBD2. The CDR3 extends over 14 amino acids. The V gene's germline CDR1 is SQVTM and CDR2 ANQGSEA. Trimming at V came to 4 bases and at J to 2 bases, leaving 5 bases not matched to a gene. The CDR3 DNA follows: TGCAGCGTTGTAGCGGGAGGTCGTACCTACGAGCAGTACTTC. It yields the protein CSVVAGGRTYEQYF.

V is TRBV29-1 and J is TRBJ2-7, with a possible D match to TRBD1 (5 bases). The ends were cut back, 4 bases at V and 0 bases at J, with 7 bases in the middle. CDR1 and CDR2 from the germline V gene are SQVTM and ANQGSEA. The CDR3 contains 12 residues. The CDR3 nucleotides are TGCAGCGTTGTCAGGGACTCCTACGAGCAGTACTTC. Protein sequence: CSVVRDSYEQYF.

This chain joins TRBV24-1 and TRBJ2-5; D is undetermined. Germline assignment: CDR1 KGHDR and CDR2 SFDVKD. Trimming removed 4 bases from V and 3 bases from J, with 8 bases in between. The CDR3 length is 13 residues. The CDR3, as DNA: TGTGCCACCAGTGAGGGCGAGGAAGAGACCCAGTACTTC. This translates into CATSEGEEETQYF.

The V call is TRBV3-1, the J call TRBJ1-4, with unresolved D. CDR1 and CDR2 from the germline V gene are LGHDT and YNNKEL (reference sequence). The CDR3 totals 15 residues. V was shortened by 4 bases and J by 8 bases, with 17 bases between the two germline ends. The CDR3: CASSPRQSRGEKLFF. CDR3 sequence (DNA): TGTGCCAGCAGCCCCCGGCAGTCAAGAGGGGAAAAACTGTTTTTT.

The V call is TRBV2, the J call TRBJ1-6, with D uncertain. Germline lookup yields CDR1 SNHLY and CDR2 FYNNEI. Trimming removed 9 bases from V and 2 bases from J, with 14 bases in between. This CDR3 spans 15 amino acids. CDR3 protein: CASVEHDTYNSPLHF. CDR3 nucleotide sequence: TGTGCCAGTGTCGAACATGACACCTATAATTCACCCCTCCACTTT.

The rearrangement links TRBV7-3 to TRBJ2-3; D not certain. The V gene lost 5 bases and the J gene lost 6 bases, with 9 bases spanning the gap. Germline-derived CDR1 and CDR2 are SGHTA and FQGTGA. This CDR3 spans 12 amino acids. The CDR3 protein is CASSKPGDTQYF. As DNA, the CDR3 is TGTGCCAGCAGCAAACCCGGGGATACGCAGTATTTT. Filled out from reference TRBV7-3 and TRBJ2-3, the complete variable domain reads GAGVSQTPSNKVTEKGKYVELRCDPISGHTALYWYRQSLGQGPEFLIYFQGTGAADDSGLPNDRFFAVRPEGSVSTLKIQRTERGDSAVYLCASSKPGDTQYFGPGTRLTVL.

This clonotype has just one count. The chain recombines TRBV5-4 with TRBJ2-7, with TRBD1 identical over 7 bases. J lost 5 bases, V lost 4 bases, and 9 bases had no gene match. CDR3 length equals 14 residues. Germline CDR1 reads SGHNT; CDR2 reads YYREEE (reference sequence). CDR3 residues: CASSPPTGNHEQYF. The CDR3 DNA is TGTGCCAGCAGCCCGCCGACAGGGAACCACGAGCAGTACTTC.

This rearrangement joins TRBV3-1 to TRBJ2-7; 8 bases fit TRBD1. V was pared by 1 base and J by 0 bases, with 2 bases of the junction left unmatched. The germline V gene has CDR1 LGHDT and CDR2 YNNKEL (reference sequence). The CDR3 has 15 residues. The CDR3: CASSQAQGASYEQYF. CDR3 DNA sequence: TGTGCCAGCAGCCAAGCCCAGGGGGCCTCCTACGAGCAGTACTTC.

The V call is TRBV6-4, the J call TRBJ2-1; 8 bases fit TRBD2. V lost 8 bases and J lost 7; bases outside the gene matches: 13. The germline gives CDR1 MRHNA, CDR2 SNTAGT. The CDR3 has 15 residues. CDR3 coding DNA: TGTGCCAGCCTCCGAACGGGGGGGCCTATAAATGAGCAGTTCTTC. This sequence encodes CASLRTGGPINEQFF.

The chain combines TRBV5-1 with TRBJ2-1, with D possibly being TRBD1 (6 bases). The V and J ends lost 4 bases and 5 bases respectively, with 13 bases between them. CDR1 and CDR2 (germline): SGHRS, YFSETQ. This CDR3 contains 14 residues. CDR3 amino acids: CASSGRTGHNEQFF. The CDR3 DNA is TGCGCCAGCAGCGGCCGCACAGGGCACAATGAGCAGTTCTTC.

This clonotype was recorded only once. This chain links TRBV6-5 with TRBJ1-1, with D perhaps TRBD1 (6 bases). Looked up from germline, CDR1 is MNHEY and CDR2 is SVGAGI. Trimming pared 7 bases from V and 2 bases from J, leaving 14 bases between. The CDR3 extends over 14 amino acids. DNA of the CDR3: TGTGCCAGCAAAACAGGGTTCGGTAACACTGAAGCTTTCTTT. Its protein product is CASKTGFGNTEAFF.

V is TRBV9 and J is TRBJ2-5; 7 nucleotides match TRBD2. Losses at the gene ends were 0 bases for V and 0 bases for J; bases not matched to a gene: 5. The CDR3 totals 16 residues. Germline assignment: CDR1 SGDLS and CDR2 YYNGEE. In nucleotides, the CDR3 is TGTGCCAGCAGCGTAGGATCGAGCGGGAACCAAGAGACCCAGTACTTC. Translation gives CASSVGSSGNQETQYF.

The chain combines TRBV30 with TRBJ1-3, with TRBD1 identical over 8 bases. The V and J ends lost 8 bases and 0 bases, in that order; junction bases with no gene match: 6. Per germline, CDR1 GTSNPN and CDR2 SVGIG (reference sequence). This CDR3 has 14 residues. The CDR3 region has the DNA TGTGCCGGAATGACAGGGGCCTCTGGAAACACCATATATTTT. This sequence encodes CAGMTGASGNTIYF.

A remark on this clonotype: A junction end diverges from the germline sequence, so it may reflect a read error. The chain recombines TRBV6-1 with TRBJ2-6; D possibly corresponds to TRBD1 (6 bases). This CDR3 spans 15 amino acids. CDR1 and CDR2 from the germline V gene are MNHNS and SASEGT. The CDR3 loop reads CASKGTTSGANVPTF. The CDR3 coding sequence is TGTGCCAGCAAGGGGACAACCTCTGGGGCCAACGTCCCGACTTTC.

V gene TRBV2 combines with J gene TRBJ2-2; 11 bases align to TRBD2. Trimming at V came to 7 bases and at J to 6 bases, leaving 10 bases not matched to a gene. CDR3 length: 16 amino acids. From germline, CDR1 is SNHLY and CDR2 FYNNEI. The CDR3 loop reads CASTPRASGGSGELFF. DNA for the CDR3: TGTGCCAGCACCCCCCGAGCTAGCGGGGGGTCCGGGGAGCTGTTTTTT.

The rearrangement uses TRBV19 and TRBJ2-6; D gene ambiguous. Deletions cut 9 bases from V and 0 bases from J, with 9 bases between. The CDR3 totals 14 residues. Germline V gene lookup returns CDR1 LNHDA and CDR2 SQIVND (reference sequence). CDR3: CASRDRSGANVLTF. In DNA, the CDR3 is TGTGCCAGCAGAGACCGCTCTGGGGCCAACGTCCTGACTTTC.

The CDR3, as DNA: TGTGCCAGCAGTTTTGGCGATGCCGGTCTTACAGGCGAGCAGTACTTC. It specifies CASSFGDAGLTGEQYF. This chain uses TRBV12-3 or TRBV12-4 with TRBJ2-7; D possibly corresponds to TRBD1 (5 bases). V was pared by 3 bases and J by 6 bases, with 21 bases between. CDR3 length: 16 residues.